The clone carrying this T cell receptor beta chain was found many times. These data are taken from a study of T-cell reconstitution after alpha-beta-depleted transplantation in children. The germline CDR1 and CDR2 sequences are DFQATT and SNEGSKA (reference sequence). The CDR3 loop spans 13 amino acids. With 4 bases clipped from V and 5 bases from J, the junction kept 8 bases outside the gene matches. Using unique molecular identifiers, the investigators prepared the TCRbeta library. Each CDR3 protein is one row after TCRdb ran MiXCR on the PCR reads. The table includes hundreds of thousands of distinct CDR3 sequences, about an eighth detected once.

The V and J genes are TRBV20-1 and TRBJ2-7; 7 nucleotides line up with TRBD1. The material was PBMCs from the stem cell graft donor, obtained from the stem cell graft. The clonotype was recovered from a human donor who donated a stem cell graft to a child with combined immunodeficiency. CDR3 coding DNA: TGCAGTGCTAACGACAGGGTAATGGACGAGCAGTACTTC. The encoded protein is CSANDRVMDEQYF.